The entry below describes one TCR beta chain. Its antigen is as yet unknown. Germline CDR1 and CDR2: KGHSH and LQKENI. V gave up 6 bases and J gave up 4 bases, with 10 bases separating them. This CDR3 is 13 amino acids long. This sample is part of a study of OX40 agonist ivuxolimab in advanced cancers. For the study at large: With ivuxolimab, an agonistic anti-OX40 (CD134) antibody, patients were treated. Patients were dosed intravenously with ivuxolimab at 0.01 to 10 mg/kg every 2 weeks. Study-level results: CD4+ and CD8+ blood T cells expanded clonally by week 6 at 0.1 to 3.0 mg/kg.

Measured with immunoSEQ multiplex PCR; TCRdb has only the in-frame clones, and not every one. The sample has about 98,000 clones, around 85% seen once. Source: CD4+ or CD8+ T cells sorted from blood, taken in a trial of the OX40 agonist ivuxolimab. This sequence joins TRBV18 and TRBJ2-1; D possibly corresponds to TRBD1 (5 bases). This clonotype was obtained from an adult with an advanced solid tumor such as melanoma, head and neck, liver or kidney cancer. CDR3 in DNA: TGTGCCAGCTCGGGGCTCACTTACAATGAGCAGTTCTTC. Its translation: CASSGLTYNEQFF. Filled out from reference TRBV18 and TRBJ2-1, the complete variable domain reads NAGVMQNPRHLVRRRGQEARLRCSPMKGHSHVYWYRQLPEEGLKFMVYLQKENIIDESGMPKERFSAEFPKEGPSILRIQQVVRGDSAAYFCASSGLTYNEQFFGPGTRLTVL.